This TCR beta chain was sequenced for a study of blood T cell repertoires in COVID-19 (dated by TCRdb to 2018 to 2020). Concerning the study at large: Samples from collaborators originated in the United States, Italy and Spain and spanned both the acute and convalescent phases of COVID-19. Sample metadata almost always included a de-identified subject ID, COVID-19 status, age in years and sex. The repertoires were released in a freely available public database meant as a resource for research on the immune response to SARS-CoV-2. The prospective study material was composed of cDNA or gDNA derived from T cells, B-cell-depleted T cells, or PBMCs. The samples were drawn from the first 160 participants of the ongoing ImmuneRACE study and from more than 1,000 subjects provided by 6 global collaborators. Where available, HLA class I and class II types were taken from metadata supplied by the sample provider and were not determined by assay-based typing. The dataset comprised deeply sampled blood TCRbeta repertoires from subjects exposed to, actively infected with, or recovered from COVID-19. The full study reports these points: The amount of clinical and demographic metadata varied by source and participant and was provided uncurated.

From its cysteine to its phenylalanine, the CDR3 spans 14 amino acids. The entry retains the CDR3 DNA only, 42 bases that are in frame from base 1. Taken from the germline V gene, the CDR1 and CDR2 loops are MNHEY and SVGEGT. Compared with germline, V lacks 2 bases and J lacks 7 bases; bases without a gene match: 8. Points on this clone: What this receptor recognizes is not known. Qualities for individual bases were not recorded, and no much larger clone is one base off.

In the prospective study, participants were about 18 to 95 years old, resided in about two dozen geographic areas of the United States, and were enrolled through a virtual design. In the prospective study, participants were assigned to cohorts based on the clinical history participants reported in a screening survey and a study questionnaire. Recovered participants in ImmuneRACE Cohort 3 were defined by two consecutive negative NP/OP PCR tests, clearance by a healthcare professional, or resolution of symptoms. In the prospective study, whole blood, serum and a nasopharyngeal or oropharyngeal swab were collected from each participant by mobile phlebotomists. Participants in the prospective study had the option to provide additional blood draws and questionnaires over a 2-month period. Before DNA extraction, blood samples from the prospective study were shipped at room temperature or frozen. TCRbeta CDR3 regions were amplified from genomic DNA using the immunoSEQ Assay, a bias-controlled multiplex PCR. The published analysis was carried out like this. The number of nucleated cells in each sample was estimated from the amplification of reference gene primers within the assay. Sequence reads were collapsed and filtered to measure the absolute abundance of every unique TCRbeta CDR3 rearrangement. For each sample, productive Simpson clonality was calculated as the square root of Simpson's diversity index over productive rearrangements. TCRdb holds this immuneACCESS table with in-frame rearrangements only. Some clones are missing; in checked studies, unresolved V genes explain under half, and the rest has no known cause. V, J and clone size are those of that table, while D and trimming were read from the DNA. This sample comprises fewer than 350,000 clones, around 88% of them detected only once. Of the sample, 6% to 7% falls within the top ten clones.

The sequence was obtained from a woman aged 40 to 50 who had recovered from COVID-19. The rearrangement joined TRBV6-2 or TRBV6-3 to TRBJ2-7, and 7 junctional nucleotides match TRBD2. The sequenced sample was PBMCs or T cells enriched from blood (not recorded which). The CDR3: CASSYGLAGVEQYF. The sequenced DNA is TGTGCCAGCAGTTACGGTTTGGCGGGAGTAGAGCAGTACTTC.